One and the same sample provided the 22 T cell receptor beta chains below, sequenced in a study of cytomegalovirus exposure and HLA in healthy donors. Primers: 60 Vbeta forward and 13 Jbeta reverse. Produced via immunoSEQ multiplex PCR; TCRdb's table is partial and in-frame only. The sample data list 150,000 to 200,000 clones. The sample taken for sequencing was PBMCs. Every receptor here comes from a woman between 18 and 29 years old in good health and CMV-seropositive.

The chain has TRBV30 and TRBJ2-7; TRBD2 might be the D (5 bases). The V end was cut by 3 bases, the J end by 4 bases, with 16 bases between. The CDR3 is 14 residues long. Germline-derived CDR1 and CDR2 are GTSNPN and SVGIG (reference sequence). CDR3 region: CAWRPLERSYEQYF. CDR3 DNA: TGTGCCTGGAGGCCTCTTGAGCGGAGTTACGAGCAGTACTTC.

The rearrangement links TRBV5-5 to TRBJ1-3; D unclear. This CDR3 has 15 residues. V was pared by 1 base and J by 5 bases, with 13 bases between. Germline V lookup: CDR1 SGHKS, CDR2 YYEKEE (reference sequence). The CDR3: CASSLPRSGRNTIYF. The CDR3 DNA reads as TGTGCCAGCAGCTTGCCCCGTTCGGGTAGAAACACCATATATTTT.

V is TRBV7-9 and J is TRBJ2-7; possible D gene TRBD2, 7 bases. From germline, CDR1 is SEHNR and CDR2 FQNEAQ (reference sequence). Trimming removed 6 bases at V and 5 bases at J, with 17 bases between. The CDR3 length is 14 residues. The CDR3 DNA is TGTGCCAGCAGTCTCATGGGGGGGCTCAACGAGCAGTACTTC. Its translation: CASSLMGGLNEQYF. Full variable domain (outside the CDR3, taken from reference TRBV7-9 and TRBJ2-7): DTGVSQNPRHKITKRGQNVTFRCDPISEHNRLYWYRQTLGQGPEFLTYFQNEAQLEKSRLLSDRFSAERPKGSFSTLEIQRTEQGDSAMYLCASSLMGGLNEQYFGPGTRLTVT.

The genes are TRBV6-5 and TRBJ2-5; 12 nucleotides agree with TRBD1. V lost 0 bases, J lost 5 bases, and 4 bases stayed unmatched. Germline CDR1 is MNHEY and CDR2 is SVGAGI. This CDR3 is 16 amino acids long. CDR3 DNA sequence: TGTGCCAGCAGTTACTCGGGACAGGGGGCCCGGGAGACCCAGTACTTC. Residues: CASSYSGQGARETQYF.

The V call is TRBV7-3, the J call TRBJ1-2, with unresolved D. Between the trimmed V and J ends, which lost 1 base and 4 bases, there was a span of 10 bases. Germline V gene lookup returns CDR1 SGHTA and CDR2 FQGTGA. This CDR3 has 14 amino acids. Written as DNA, the CDR3 is TGTGCCAGCAGCTTAAATCCGGGAGGCTATGGCTACACCTTC. It translates to CASSLNPGGYGYTF.

This chain connects TRBV27 to TRBJ1-5; 8 bases align to TRBD1. This CDR3 has 14 amino acids. Germline V gene lookup returns CDR1 MNHEY and CDR2 SMNVEV (reference sequence). V was pared by 5 bases and J by 2 bases, with 2 bases of the junction left unmatched. This chain's CDR3 is CASSPTGGNQPQHF. In nucleotides, the CDR3 is TGTGCCAGCAGTCCGACAGGGGGCAATCAGCCCCAGCATTTT.

This chain links TRBV6-5 with TRBJ2-5, with D perhaps TRBD1 (5 bases). The CDR3 is 14 residues long. Per germline, CDR1 MNHEY and CDR2 SVGAGI. Trimming took 6 bases from V and 2 from J, leaving 13 bases between them. Written as DNA, the CDR3 is TGTGCCAGCAGGACGGTGACAGTGCAAGAGACCCAGTACTTC. It is translated as CASRTVTVQETQYF.

This rearrangement joins TRBV7-9 to TRBJ2-2; the match to TRBD1 covers 7 bases. The CDR3 has 13 residues. The ends lost 5 bases at V and 5 bases at J; junction bases unmatched: 2. Germline CDR1 SEHNR, CDR2 FQNEAQ (reference sequence). Here the CDR3 reads CASSVQGTGELFF. CDR3 DNA: TGTGCCAGCAGCGTACAGGGGACCGGGGAGCTGTTTTTT. The full variable domain, rest sourced from reference TRBV7-9 and TRBJ2-2, is DTGVSQNPRHKITKRGQNVTFRCDPISEHNRLYWYRQTLGQGPEFLTYFQNEAQLEKSRLLSDRFSAERPKGSFSTLEIQRTEQGDSAMYLCASSVQGTGELFFGEGSRLTVL.

The chain combines TRBV5-1 with TRBJ1-1, with D perhaps TRBD1 (6 bases). Trimming pared 3 bases from V and 1 base from J, leaving 10 bases between. This CDR3 has 14 amino acids. Germline CDR1 reads SGHRS; CDR2 reads YFSETQ. CDR3 in amino acids: CASSYWGQNTEAFF. The CDR3 DNA reads TGCGCCAGCAGCTATTGGGGACAGAACACTGAAGCTTTCTTT.

A remark on this clone: This CDR3 is also generated by other DNA sequences in the sample. This chain uses TRBV2 with TRBJ1-1; TRBD1 matches 7 bases. The CDR3 contains 14 residues. CDR1 and CDR2 (germline): SNHLY, FYNNEI. The trim removed 5 bases at V and 1 base at J, leaving 4 bases unmatched. CDR3 DNA: TGTGCCAGCAGTCGGGACAGCCAGAACACTGAAGCTTTCTTT. It encodes CASSRDSQNTEAFF.

The J gene is TRBJ2-3, the V gene TRBV6-1; possible D gene TRBD2, 5 bases. CDR3 length: 16 amino acids. V lost 4 bases and J 3 bases, leaving 17 bases between the germline ends. Germline CDR1 and CDR2: MNHNS and SASEGT. The CDR3 DNA follows: TGTGCCAGCAGTGCCTCGATATGGGGAGTGACAGATACGCAGTATTTT. Protein product: CASSASIWGVTDTQYF.

This chain joins TRBV4-3 and TRBJ1-4; unclear D gene. Germline assignment: CDR1 LGHNA and CDR2 YSLEER. The CDR3 length is 15 residues. The V end was cut by 4 bases, the J end by 3 bases, with 12 bases between. CDR3 sequence: CASSLFSAANEKLFF. The CDR3 DNA follows: TGCGCCAGCAGCCTGTTTTCGGCGGCTAATGAAAAACTGTTTTTT.

In nucleotides, the CDR3 is TGTGCCAGCAGTGAAGCGGGCCCGGACACTGAAGCTTTCTTT. Translated, it gives CASSEAGPDTEAFF. This chain joins TRBV6-1 and TRBJ1-1; D is uncertain. The length of the CDR3 is 14 residues. Trimming removed 0 bases at V and 3 bases at J, with 8 bases between. Germline-derived CDR1 and CDR2 are MNHNS and SASEGT.

V and J are TRBV6-5 and TRBJ1-2; 7 bases fit TRBD1. Germline CDR1 reads MNHEY; CDR2 reads SVGAGI. V was clipped by 8 bases and J by 3 bases; unmatched bases: 9. This CDR3 has 14 amino acids. The CDR3 is CASLSPGGDYGYTF. DNA for the CDR3: TGTGCCAGCCTGTCTCCAGGGGGAGACTATGGCTACACCTTC.

V usage is TRBV19 and J usage is TRBJ2-7; 9 nucleotides match TRBD1. The CDR3 is made up of 14 amino acids. The V segment lost 6 bases and the J segment 6 bases; nucleotides outside the gene matches: 9. CDR1 is LNHDA, CDR2 SQIVND, per germline (reference sequence). The CDR3 DNA reads as TGTGCCAGTAGCCCGACAGGGGGTGTGGGCGAGCAGTACTTC. This translates into CASSPTGGVGEQYF.

The chain is built from TRBV7-9 and TRBJ1-1; D perhaps matches TRBD1 (6 bases). With 6 bases removed from V and 1 base from J, the gap between germline ends came to 12 bases. The germline V gene encodes CDR1 SEHNR and CDR2 FQNEAQ (reference sequence). CDR3 length: 14 residues. The CDR3 loop is CASRRDTENTEAFF. The CDR3, as DNA: TGTGCCAGCAGGAGGGACACCGAGAACACTGAAGCTTTCTTT. Full variable domain (outside the CDR3, taken from reference TRBV7-9 and TRBJ1-1): DTGVSQNPRHKITKRGQNVTFRCDPISEHNRLYWYRQTLGQGPEFLTYFQNEAQLEKSRLLSDRFSAERPKGSFSTLEIQRTEQGDSAMYLCASRRDTENTEAFFGQGTRLTVV.

The chain's CDR3 is CASSLGTDYNEQFF. CDR3 DNA sequence: TGTGCCAGCAGCTTAGGCACAGATTACAATGAGCAGTTCTTC. This sequence joins TRBV7-9 and TRBJ2-1; D call uncertain. V dropped 1 base and J dropped 4 bases, with 8 bases sitting between them. Germline CDR1 and CDR2: SEHNR and FQNEAQ (reference sequence). The CDR3 sequence is 14 residues long.

V and J are TRBV5-4 and TRBJ1-2; D might be TRBD1 (6 bases). V dropped 0 bases and J dropped 3 bases, with 15 bases sitting between them. This CDR3 has 16 amino acids. CDR1 SGHNT and CDR2 YYREEE come from the germline V gene (reference sequence). The CDR3 reads CASSLGMGAPDYGYTF. The CDR3 DNA sequence: TGTGCCAGCAGCTTGGGTATGGGGGCCCCTGACTATGGCTACACCTTC. The full variable domain, completed using reference TRBV5-4 and TRBJ1-2, is ETGVTQSPTHLIKTRGQQVTLRCSSQSGHNTVSWYQQALGQGPQFIFQYYREEENGRGNFPPRFSGLQFPNYSSELNVNALELDDSALYLCASSLGMGAPDYGYTFGSGTRLTVV.

The chain has TRBV7-9 and TRBJ1-1; 7 bases agree with TRBD1. V shed 2 bases and J 3 bases; nucleotides not matched to a gene: 6. The CDR3 runs to 15 residues. Germline lookup yields CDR1 SEHNR and CDR2 FQNEAQ (reference sequence). The CDR3 loop is CASSLPPGGDTEAFF. DNA for the CDR3: TGTGCCAGCAGCTTACCCCCAGGGGGTGACACTGAAGCTTTCTTT.

CDR3 in DNA: TGCGCCAGCAGGGACAGCCAAGAGACCCAGTACTTC. Translation gives CASRDSQETQYF. The gene calls are TRBV5-1 and TRBJ2-5; TRBD1 is a possible D gene (6 bases). Deletions cut 5 bases from V and 1 base from J, with 6 bases between. Germline V gene data show CDR1 as SGHRS and CDR2 as YFSETQ. The CDR3 loop spans 12 amino acids.

The genes are TRBV9 and TRBJ2-3; 12 nucleotides agree with TRBD2. This CDR3 region has 16 residues. The trim removed 0 bases at V and 1 base at J, leaving 0 bases unmatched. CDR1 is SGDLS, CDR2 YYNGEE, per germline. The CDR3 protein is CASSVASGGGTDTQYF. For the CDR3, the DNA is TGTGCCAGCAGCGTAGCTAGCGGGGGGGGCACAGATACGCAGTATTTT.

The chain recombines TRBV28 with TRBJ2-2, with 11 bases aligning to TRBD2. This CDR3 comprises 17 residues. The trim removed 2 bases at V and 4 bases at J, leaving 6 bases unmatched. The V gene's germline CDR1 is MDHEN and CDR2 SYDVKM. This CDR3 is CASSLRSTSGITGELFF. The DNA for the CDR3 is TGTGCCAGCAGTTTAAGGTCGACTAGCGGGATCACCGGGGAGCTGTTTTTT. Full variable domain (outside the CDR3, taken from reference TRBV28 and TRBJ2-2): DVKVTQSSRYLVKRTGEKVFLECVQDMDHENMFWYRQDPGLGLRLIYFSYDVKMKEKGDIPEGYSVSREKKERFSLILESASTNQTSMYLCASSLRSTSGITGELFFGEGSRLTVL.